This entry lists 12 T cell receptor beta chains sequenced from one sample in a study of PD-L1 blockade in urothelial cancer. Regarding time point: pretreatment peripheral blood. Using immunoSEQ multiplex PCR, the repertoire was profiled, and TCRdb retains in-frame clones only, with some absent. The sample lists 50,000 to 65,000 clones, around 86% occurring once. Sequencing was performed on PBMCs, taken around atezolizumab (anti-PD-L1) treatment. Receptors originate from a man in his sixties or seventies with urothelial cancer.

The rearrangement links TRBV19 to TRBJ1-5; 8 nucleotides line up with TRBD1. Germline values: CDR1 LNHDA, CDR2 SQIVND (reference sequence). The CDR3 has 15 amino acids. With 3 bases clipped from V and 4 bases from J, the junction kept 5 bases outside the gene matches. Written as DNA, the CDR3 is TGTGCCAGTAGTATCCTCAGACAGGGGAATCAGCCCCAGCATTTT. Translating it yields CASSILRQGNQPQHF. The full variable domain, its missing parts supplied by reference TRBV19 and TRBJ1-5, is DGGITQSPKYLFRKEGQNVTLSCEQNLNHDAMYWYRQDPGQGLRLIYYSQIVNDFQKGDIAEGYSVSREKKESFPLTVTSAQKNPTAFYLCASSILRQGNQPQHFGDGTRLSIL.

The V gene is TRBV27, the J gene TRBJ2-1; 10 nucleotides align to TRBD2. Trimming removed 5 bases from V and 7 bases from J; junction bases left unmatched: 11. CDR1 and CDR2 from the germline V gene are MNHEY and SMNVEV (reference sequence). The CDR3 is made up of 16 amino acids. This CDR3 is CASSATSGRVYNEQFF. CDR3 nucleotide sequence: TGTGCCAGCAGTGCTACAAGCGGGAGGGTCTATAATGAGCAGTTCTTC.

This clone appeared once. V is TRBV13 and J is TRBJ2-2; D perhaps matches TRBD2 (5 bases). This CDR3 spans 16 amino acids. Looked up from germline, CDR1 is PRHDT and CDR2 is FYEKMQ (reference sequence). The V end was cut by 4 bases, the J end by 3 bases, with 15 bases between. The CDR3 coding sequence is TGTGCCAGCAGCTCGTCGAGCGAGCGGCACACCGGGGAGCTGTTTTTT. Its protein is CASSSSSERHTGELFF.

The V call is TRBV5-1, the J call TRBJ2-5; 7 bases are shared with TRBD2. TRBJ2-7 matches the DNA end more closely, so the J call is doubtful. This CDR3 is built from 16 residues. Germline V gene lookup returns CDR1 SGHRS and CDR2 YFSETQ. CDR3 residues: CASSREAGSSSYEQYF. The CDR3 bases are TGCGCCAGCAGTCGTGAAGCGGGGAGCAGCTCCTACGAGCAGTACTTC.

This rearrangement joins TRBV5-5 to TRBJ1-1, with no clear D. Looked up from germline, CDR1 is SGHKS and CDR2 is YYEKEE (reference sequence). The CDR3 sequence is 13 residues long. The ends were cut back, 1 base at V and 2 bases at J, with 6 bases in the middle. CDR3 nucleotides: TGTGCCAGCAGCTTGCTCGGTAACACTGAAGCTTTCTTT. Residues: CASSLLGNTEAFF.

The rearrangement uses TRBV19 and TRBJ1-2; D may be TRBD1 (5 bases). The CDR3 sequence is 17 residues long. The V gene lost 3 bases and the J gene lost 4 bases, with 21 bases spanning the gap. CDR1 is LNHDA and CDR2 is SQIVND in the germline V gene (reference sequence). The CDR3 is CASSILTGGKAPYGYTF. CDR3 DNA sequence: TGTGCCAGTAGTATTCTCACGGGGGGGAAGGCGCCCTATGGCTACACCTTC.

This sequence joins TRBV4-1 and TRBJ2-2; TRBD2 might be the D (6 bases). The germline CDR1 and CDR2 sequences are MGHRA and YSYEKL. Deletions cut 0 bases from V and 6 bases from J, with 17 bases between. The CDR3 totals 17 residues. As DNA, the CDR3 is TGCGCCAGCAGCCAAGATCCGTCTAGCGTTTTCCCCGGGGAGCTGTTTTTT. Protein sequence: CASSQDPSSVFPGELFF.

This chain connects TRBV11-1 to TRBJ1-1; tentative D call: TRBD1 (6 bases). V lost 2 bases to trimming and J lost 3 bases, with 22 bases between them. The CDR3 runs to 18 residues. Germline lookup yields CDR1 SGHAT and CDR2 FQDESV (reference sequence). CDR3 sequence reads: CASSLWPRGAGIDTEAFF. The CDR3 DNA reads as TGTGCCAGCAGCTTATGGCCCAGGGGAGCAGGGATTGACACTGAAGCTTTCTTT.

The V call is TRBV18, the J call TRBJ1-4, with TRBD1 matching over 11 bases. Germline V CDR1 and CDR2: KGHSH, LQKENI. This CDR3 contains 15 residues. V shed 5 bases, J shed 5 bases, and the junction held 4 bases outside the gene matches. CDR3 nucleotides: TGTGCCAGCTCAGTACGGACAGGGGGCAATGAAAAACTGTTTTTT. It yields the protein CASSVRTGGNEKLFF.

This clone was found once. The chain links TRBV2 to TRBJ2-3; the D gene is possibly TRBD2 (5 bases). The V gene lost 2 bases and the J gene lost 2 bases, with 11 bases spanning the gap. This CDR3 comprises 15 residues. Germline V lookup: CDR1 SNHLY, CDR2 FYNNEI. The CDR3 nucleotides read TGTGCCAGCAGTGAACCCCGGGGTAACACAGATACGCAGTATTTT. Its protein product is CASSEPRGNTDTQYF. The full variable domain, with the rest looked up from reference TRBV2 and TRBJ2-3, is EPEVTQTPSHQVTQMGQEVILRCVPISNHLYFYWYRQILGQKVEFLVSFYNNEISEKSEIFDDQFSVERPDGSNFTLKIRSTKLEDSAMYFCASSEPRGNTDTQYFGPGTRLTVL.

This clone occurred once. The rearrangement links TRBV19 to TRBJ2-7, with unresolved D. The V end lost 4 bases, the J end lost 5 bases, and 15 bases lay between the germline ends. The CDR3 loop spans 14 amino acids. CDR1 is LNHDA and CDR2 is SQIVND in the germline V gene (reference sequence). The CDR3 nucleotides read TGTGCCAGTAGTAGCCCCGGTAGAGCGAACGAGCAGTACTTC. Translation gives CASSSPGRANEQYF.

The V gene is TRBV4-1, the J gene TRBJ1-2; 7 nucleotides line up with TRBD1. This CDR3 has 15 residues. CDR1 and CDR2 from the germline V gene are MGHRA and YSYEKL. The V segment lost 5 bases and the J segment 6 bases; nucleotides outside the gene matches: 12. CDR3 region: CASSALQGSFDGYTF. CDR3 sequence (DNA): TGCGCCAGCAGCGCCCTACAGGGGTCTTTTGATGGCTACACCTTC.